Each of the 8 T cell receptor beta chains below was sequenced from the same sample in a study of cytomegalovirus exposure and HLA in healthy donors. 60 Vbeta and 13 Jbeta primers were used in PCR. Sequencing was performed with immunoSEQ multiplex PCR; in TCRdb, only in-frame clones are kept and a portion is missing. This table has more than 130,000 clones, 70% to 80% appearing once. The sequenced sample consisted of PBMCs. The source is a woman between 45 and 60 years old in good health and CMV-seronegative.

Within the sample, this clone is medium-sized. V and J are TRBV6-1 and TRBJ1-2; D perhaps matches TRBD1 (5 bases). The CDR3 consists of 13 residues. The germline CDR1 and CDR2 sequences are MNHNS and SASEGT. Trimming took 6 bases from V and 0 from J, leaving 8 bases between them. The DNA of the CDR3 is TGTGCCAGCAGAGACAGTTCTAACTATGGCTACACCTTC. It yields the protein CASRDSSNYGYTF.

CDR3 coding DNA: TGCGCCAGCAGCTTGGCCACAGGGCAAGAGACCCAGTACTTC. Its protein is CASSLATGQETQYF. V gene TRBV5-1 combines with J gene TRBJ2-5; TRBD1 might be the D (6 bases). Looked up from germline, CDR1 is SGHRS and CDR2 is YFSETQ. This CDR3 contains 14 residues. The V end was cut by 0 bases, the J end by 2 bases, with 8 bases between.

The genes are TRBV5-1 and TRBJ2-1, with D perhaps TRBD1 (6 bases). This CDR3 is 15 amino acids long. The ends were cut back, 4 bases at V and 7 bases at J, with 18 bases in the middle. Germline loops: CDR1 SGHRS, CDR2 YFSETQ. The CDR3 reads CASSPVGQGSNEQFF. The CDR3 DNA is TGCGCCAGCAGCCCCGTGGGTCAGGGGAGTAATGAGCAGTTCTTC.

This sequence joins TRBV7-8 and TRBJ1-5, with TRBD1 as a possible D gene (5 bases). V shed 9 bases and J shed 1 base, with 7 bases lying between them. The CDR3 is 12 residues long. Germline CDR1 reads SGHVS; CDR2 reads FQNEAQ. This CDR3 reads CASGASNQPQHF. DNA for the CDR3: TGTGCCAGTGGGGCGAGCAATCAGCCCCAGCATTTT.

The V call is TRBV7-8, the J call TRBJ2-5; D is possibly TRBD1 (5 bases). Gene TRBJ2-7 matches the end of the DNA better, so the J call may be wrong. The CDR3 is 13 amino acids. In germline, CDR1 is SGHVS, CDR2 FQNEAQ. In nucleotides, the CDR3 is TGTGCCAGCAGCCAGGGCAGATCCTACGAGCAGTACTTC. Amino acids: CASSQGRSYEQYF.

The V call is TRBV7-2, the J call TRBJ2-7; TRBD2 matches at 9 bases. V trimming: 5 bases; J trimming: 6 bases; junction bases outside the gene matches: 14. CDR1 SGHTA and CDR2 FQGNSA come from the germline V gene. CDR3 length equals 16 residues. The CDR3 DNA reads TGTGCCAGCAGCCCAGTAGTGGGAGCGGGGGGAGGCGAGCAGTACTTC. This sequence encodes CASSPVVGAGGGEQYF.

The CDR3 sequence is CASSFRDRGNEQYF. DNA of the CDR3: TGTGCCAGCAGCTTCCGGGACAGGGGTAACGAGCAGTACTTC. The chain couples TRBV13 to TRBJ2-7; TRBD1 matches 10 bases. The CDR3 totals 14 residues. Trimming cost V 3 bases and J 5 bases; bases outside gene matches: 4. Germline V gene lookup returns CDR1 PRHDT and CDR2 FYEKMQ (reference sequence). The full variable domain, with the rest looked up from reference TRBV13 and TRBJ2-7, is AAGVIQSPRHLIKEKRETATLKCYPIPRHDTVYWYQQGPGQDPQFLISFYEKMQSDKGSIPDRFSAQQFSDYHSELNMSSLELGDSALYFCASSFRDRGNEQYFGPGTRLTVT.

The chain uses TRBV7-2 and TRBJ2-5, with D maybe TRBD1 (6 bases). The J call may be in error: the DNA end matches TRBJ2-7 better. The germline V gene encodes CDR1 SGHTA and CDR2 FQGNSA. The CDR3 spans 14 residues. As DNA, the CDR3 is TGTGCCAGCAGCCATACAGGGTTCCCCTACGAGCAGTACTTC. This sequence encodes CASSHTGFPYEQYF.